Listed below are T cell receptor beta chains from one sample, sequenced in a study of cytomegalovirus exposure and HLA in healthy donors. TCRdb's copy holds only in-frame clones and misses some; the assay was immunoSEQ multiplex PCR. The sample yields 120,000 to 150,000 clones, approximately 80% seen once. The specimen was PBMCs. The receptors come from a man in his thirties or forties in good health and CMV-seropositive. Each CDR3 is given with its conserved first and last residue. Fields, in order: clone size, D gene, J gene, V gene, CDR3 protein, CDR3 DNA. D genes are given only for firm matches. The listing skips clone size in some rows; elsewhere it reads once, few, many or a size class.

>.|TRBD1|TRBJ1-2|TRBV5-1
CASSHGQGDGYTF
TGCGCCAGCAGCCATGGACAGGGAGATGGCTACACCTTC
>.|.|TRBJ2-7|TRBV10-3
CAISSGDSYEQYF
TGTGCCATCAGCTCAGGGGACTCCTACGAGCAGTACTTC
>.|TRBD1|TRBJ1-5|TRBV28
CASSRDREGNQPQHF
TGTGCCAGCAGTCGCGACAGGGAAGGCAATCAGCCCCAGCATTTT
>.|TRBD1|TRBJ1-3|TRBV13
CASSGTGRGNTIYF
TGTGCCAGCAGCGGGACAGGGCGCGGAAACACCATATATTTT
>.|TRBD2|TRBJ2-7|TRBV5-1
CASSQTSLSYEQYF
TGCGCCAGCAGTCAGACTAGCCTCTCCTACGAGCAGTACTTC
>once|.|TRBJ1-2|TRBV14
CASSPRARAGGYTF
TGTGCCAGCAGCCCCCGGGCCCGGGCGGGAGGCTACACCTTC
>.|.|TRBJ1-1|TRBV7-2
CASRFPGGGEAFF
TGTGCCAGCAGGTTTCCCGGGGGGGGTGAAGCTTTCTTT
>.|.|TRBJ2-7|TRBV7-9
CASSPQGGSYEQYF
TGTGCCAGCAGCCCGCAAGGGGGATCCTACGAGCAGTACTTC
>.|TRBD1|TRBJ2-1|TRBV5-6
CASSLEGTGVYNEQFF
TGTGCCAGCAGCTTGGAAGGGACAGGGGTATACAATGAGCAGTTCTTC
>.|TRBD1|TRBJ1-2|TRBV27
CASSLRDRSGYTF
TGTGCCAGCAGTTTGCGGGACAGATCTGGCTACACCTTC
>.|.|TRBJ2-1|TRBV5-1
CASSLISSEYDEQFF
TGCGCCAGCAGCTTGATCTCTAGCGAGTACGATGAGCAGTTCTTC
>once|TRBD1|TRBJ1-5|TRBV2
CASSELPGGFQPQHF
TGTGCCAGCAGTGAGCTCCCAGGGGGATTTCAGCCCCAGCATTTT
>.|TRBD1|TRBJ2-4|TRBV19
CASSSGQILAKNIQYF
TGTGCCAGTAGTTCGGGACAGATCCTAGCCAAAAACATTCAGTACTTC
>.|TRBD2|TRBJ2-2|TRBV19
CASSVTTSGGSTGELFF
TGTGCCAGTAGTGTAACTACTAGCGGGGGGTCCACCGGGGAGCTGTTTTTT
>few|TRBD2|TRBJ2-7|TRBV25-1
CASRGLAGYEQYF
TGTGCCAGCAGGGGACTAGCGGGGTACGAGCAGTACTTC
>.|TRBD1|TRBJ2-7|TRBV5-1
CASSLVQGDRYEQYF
TGCGCCAGCAGCTTGGTACAGGGGGATCGCTACGAGCAGTACTTC
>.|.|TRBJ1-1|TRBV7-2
CASSLGVVYSSTNTEAFF
TGTGCCAGCAGCTTAGGCGTGGTTTACAGCTCTACGAACACTGAAGCTTTCTTT
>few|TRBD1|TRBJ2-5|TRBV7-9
CASSWTGVVLETQYF
TGTGCCAGCAGCTGGACAGGGGTGGTTTTGGAGACCCAGTACTTC
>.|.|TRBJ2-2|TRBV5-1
CASSSRTENTGELFF
TGCGCCAGCAGCTCTCGGACAGAGAACACCGGGGAGCTGTTTTTT
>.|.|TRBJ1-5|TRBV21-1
CASSTGQIYQPQHF
TGTGCCAGCAGCACAGGACAGATCTACCAGCCCCAGCATTTT
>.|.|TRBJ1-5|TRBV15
CAIGGQPQHF
TGTGCGATCGGGGGTCAGCCCCAGCATTTT
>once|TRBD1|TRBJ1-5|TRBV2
CASSRQGVGNQPQHF
TGTGCCAGCAGTCGACAGGGGGTCGGCAATCAGCCCCAGCATTTT
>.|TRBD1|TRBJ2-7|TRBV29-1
CSVVPRDRPYEQYF
TGCAGCGTTGTTCCAAGGGACAGACCCTACGAGCAGTACTTC
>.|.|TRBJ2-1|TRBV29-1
CSVTSNEQFF
TGCAGCGTTACTAGCAATGAGCAGTTCTTC
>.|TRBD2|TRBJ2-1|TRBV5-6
CASSGGVSYNEQFF
TGTGCCAGCAGCGGGGGGGTCTCCTACAATGAGCAATTCTTC
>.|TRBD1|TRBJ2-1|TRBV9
CASSESGQGWFDEQFF
TGTGCCAGCAGCGAATCGGGACAGGGGTGGTTCGATGAGCAGTTCTTC
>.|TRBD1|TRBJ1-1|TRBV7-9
CASSLREGANTEAFF
TGTGCCAGCAGCTTACGCGAGGGGGCGAACACTGAAGCTTTCTTT
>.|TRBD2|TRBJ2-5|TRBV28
CASSFGSAGEGKETQYF
TGTGCCAGCAGTTTTGGCTCGGCGGGAGAGGGGAAAGAGACCCAGTACTTC
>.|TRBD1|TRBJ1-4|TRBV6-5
CASSYRTGGEKLFF
TGTGCCAGCAGTTACCGGACAGGGGGAGAAAAACTGTTTTTT
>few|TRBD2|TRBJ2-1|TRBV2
CASFQGFGGNEQFF
TGTGCCAGCTTCCAAGGATTCGGGGGGAATGAGCAGTTCTTC
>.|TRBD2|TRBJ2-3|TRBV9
CASSAQVGLAGRPSTDTQYF
TGTGCCAGCAGCGCCCAGGTCGGACTAGCGGGACGACCTAGCACAGATACGCAGTATTTT
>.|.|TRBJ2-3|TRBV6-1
CASSEGGVDTQYF
TGTGCCAGCAGTGAAGGGGGAGTTGATACGCAGTATTTT
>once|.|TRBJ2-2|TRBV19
CASRPGDWDTGELFF
TGTGCCAGTAGGCCGGGGGATTGGGACACCGGGGAGCTGTTTTTT
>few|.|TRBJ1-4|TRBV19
CASSIGQANEKLFF
TGTGCCAGTAGTATAGGACAGGCGAATGAAAAACTGTTTTTT
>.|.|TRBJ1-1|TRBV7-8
CASSLSYTEAFF
TGTGCCAGCAGCTTATCCTACACTGAAGCTTTCTTT
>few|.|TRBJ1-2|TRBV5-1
CASSLELFPGTGGGYTF
TGCGCCAGCAGCTTGGAATTGTTCCCCGGGACCGGGGGTGGCTACACCTTC
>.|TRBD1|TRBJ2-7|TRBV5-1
CASSLGGQGAPSYEQYF
TGCGCCAGCAGCTTGGGGGGACAGGGGGCCCCATCCTACGAGCAGTACTTC
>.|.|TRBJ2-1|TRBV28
CASNGGDAEQFF
TGTGCCAGCAACGGCGGGGATGCTGAGCAGTTCTTC
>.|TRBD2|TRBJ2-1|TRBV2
CASRARLAGGRNFYNEQFF
TGTGCCAGCAGAGCCCGACTAGCGGGGGGCCGTAACTTTTACAATGAGCAGTTCTTC
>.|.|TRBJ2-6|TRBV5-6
CASIRKQDPLSGANVLTF
TGTGCCAGCATACGAAAACAGGACCCTCTTAGTGGGGCCAACGTCCTGACTTTC
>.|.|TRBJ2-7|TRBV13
CASSLTGPTYEQYF
TGTGCCAGCAGCTTAACAGGCCCGACCTACGAGCAGTACTTC
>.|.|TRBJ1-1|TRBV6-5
CASSYSGAGTEAFF
TGTGCCAGCAGTTACTCAGGGGCGGGGACTGAAGCTTTCTTT
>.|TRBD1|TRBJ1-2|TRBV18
CASSNGQGYGYTF
TGTGCCAGCTCCAACGGACAGGGGTATGGCTACACCTTC
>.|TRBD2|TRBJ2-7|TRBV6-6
CASSLGGSSYEQYF
TGTGCCAGCAGTCTCGGGGGGAGCTCCTACGAGCAGTACTTC